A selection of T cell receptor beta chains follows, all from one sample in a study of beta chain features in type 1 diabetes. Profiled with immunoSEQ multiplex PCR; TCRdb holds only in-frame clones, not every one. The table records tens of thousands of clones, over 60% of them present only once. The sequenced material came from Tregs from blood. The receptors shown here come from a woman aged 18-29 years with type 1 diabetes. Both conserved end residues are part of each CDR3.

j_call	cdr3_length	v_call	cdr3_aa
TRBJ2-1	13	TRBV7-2	CASNPWAGGEQFF
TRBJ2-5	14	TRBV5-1	CASSLTSSQETQYF
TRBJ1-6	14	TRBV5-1	CASSLDEGLSPLHF
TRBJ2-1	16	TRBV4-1	CASSQDSSGLLGFQFF
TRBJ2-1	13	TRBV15	CATSRSADNEQFF
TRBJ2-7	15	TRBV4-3	CASSQEGQGTYEQYF
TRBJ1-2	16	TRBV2	CASSEAGTGGNYGYTF
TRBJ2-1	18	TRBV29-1	CSVAVASGGSSSYNEQFF
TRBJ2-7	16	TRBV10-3	CAISDQSVTGAYEQYF
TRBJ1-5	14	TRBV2	CASSRQAGNQPQHF
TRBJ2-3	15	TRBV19	CASSRTSGGYDTQYF
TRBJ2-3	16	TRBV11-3	CASSLMGQTSTDTQYF
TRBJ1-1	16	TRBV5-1	CASSPRTGEANTEAFF
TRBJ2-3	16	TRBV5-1	CASSLLYRGSTDTQYF
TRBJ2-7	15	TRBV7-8	CASSLRSGLHDEQYF
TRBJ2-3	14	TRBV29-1	CSVTAGTRTDTQYF
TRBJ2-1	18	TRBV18	CASSTGLAGATAYNEQFF
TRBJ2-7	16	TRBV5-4	CASSLGGPGGGYEQYF
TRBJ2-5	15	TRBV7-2	CASSSTGTSMETQYF
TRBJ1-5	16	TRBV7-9	CASSGLEWASNQPQHF
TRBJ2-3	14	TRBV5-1	CASSSPQGSDTQYF
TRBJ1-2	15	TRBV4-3	CASSQDRRARYGYTF
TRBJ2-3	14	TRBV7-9	CASRRVGGTDTQYF
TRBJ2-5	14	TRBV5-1	CASSLTGAGETQYF
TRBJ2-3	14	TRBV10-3	CARDTGGWWDTQYF
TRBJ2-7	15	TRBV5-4	CASSVGLADSYEQYF
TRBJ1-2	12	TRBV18	CASSPQDYGYTF
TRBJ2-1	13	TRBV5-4	CASSLGGSNEQFF
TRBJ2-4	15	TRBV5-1	CASSSGQTGVNIQYF
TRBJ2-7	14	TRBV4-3	CASSQVLGPYEQYF
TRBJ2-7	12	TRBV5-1	CASRKGEYEQYF
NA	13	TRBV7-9	CASRLTGTYEQYF
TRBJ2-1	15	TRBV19	CASTSDGVSYNEQFF
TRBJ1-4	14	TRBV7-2	CASSLYQGGEKLFF
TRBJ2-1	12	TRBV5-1	CASSLGRNEQFF
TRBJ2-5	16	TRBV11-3	CASSGGLAGPRETQYF
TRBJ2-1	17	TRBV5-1	CASSLVLPGQGSDEQFF
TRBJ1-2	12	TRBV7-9	CASSDRGTGYTF
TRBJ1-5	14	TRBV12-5	CASGWTGGNQPQHF
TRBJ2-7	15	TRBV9	CASSVSVDRTYEQYF
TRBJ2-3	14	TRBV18	CASSPPSDIRTQYF
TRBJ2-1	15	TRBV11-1	CASSLVLNSYNEQFF
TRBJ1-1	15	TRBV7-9	CASNTGGSMNTEAFF
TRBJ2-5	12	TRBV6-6	CASSAPVETQYF
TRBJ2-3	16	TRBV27	CASSFPTQGGADTQYF
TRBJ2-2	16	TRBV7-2	CASSPRLAGAYGELFF
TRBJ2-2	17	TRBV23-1	CASSPITGGTNTGELFF
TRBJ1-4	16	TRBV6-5	CASSYPYRGSNEKLFF
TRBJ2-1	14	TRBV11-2	CASSQGLADNEQFF
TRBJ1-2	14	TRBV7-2	CASRGRGLERGYTF
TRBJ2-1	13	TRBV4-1	CASRGQPNNEQFF
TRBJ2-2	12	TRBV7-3	CASSLWPGELFF
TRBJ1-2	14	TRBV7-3	CASSAGGQNYGYTF
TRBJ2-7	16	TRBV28	CASSPRTGKAGHEQYF
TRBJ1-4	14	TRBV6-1	CASSPGQENEKLFF